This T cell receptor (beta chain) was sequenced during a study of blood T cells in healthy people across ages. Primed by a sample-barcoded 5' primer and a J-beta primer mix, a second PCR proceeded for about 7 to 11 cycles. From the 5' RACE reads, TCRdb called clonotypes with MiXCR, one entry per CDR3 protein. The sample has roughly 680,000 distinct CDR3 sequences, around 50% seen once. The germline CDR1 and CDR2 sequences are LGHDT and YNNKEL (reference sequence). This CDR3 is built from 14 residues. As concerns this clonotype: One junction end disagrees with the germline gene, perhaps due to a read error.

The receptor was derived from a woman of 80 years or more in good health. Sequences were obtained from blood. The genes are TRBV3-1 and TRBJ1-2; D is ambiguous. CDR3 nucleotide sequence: TGTGCCAGCAGCCCCCCAGGAATAGGCTATGGCTGCACCTTC. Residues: CASSPPGIGYGCTF.